The following is a T cell receptor beta chain sequence with its context. Its antigen is not known. Germline CDR1 is SGHTA and CDR2 is FQGNSA. V was cut by 5 bases and J by 7 bases, with 12 bases left in between. The CDR3 runs 13 residues. Before the COVID-19 pandemic, during about 2011-2019, CD4+ T cells were taken from unexposed donors. Naive and memory CD4+ T cells were separated from cryopreserved PBMCs. This sample was taken from a study of CD4 T cells in relation to SARS-CoV-2 and coronaviruses. Looking at the study overall: Shared crossreactive spike epitopes were mapped to their HLA restriction.

Study results and caveats: In around 67% of donors, memory CD4+ clonotypes crossrecognized SARS-CoV-2 and at least one common cold coronavirus spike.

This table comes from immunoSEQ multiplex PCR, and its TCRdb copy is limited to in-frame clones, with some not included. The sample lists 65,000 or so clones; over 70% were seen once. The source material was memory CD4+ T cells from PBMCs. This clonotype was obtained from a human donor in good health. This chain uses TRBV7-2 with TRBJ1-5, with no clear D. This CDR3 is CASSTGPSQPQHF. In DNA, the CDR3 is TGTGCCAGCAGCACCGGGCCTTCGCAGCCCCAGCATTTT.